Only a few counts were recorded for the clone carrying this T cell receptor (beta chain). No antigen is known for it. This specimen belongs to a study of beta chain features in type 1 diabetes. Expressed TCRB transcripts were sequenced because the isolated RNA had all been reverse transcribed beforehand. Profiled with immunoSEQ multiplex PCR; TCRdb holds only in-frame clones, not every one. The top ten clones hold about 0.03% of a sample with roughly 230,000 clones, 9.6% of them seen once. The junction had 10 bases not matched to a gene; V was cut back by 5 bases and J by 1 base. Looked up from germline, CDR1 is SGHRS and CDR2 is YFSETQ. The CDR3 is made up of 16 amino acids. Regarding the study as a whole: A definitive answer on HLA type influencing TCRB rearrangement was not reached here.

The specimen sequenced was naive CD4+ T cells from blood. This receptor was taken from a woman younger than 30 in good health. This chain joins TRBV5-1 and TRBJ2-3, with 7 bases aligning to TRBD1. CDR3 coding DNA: TGCGCCAGCAGGGATGGACAGGCCGAGGGCACAGATACGCAGTATTTT. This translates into CASRDGQAEGTDTQYF.